This T cell receptor beta chain originates from a study of blood T cell repertoires in COVID-19 (dated by TCRdb to the early 2020s). As for the study more broadly: Samples covering the acute and convalescent phases of COVID-19 were provided by collaborators in the United States, Italy and Spain. The material from the prospective study consisted of cDNA or gDNA derived from T cells, B-cell-depleted T cells, or PBMCs. The dataset comprised deeply sampled blood TCRbeta repertoires from subjects exposed to, actively infected with, or recovered from COVID-19. The repertoires were made available in a free public database intended to serve as a resource for research on the immune response to SARS-CoV-2. The samples were drawn from the first 160 participants of the ongoing ImmuneRACE study and from 950 to 1,500 subjects provided by 6 global collaborators. Nearly every sample came with metadata listing a de-identified subject ID, COVID-19 status, age in years and sex. Where available, HLA class I and class II types were obtained from metadata supplied by the sample provider rather than from assay-based typing. The full study reports these points: How much clinical and demographic metadata was included differed by source and by participant, and the metadata was provided uncurated.

This clone was found once. It has no known antigen specificity. No qualities accompany the bases; no much larger clone lies one base away. The germline V gene (reference sequence) specifies LNHDA as CDR1 and SQIVND as CDR2. Trimming costs V 5 bases and J 5 bases, and their ends lie 7 bases apart. Including cysteine and phenylalanine, the CDR3 has 13 amino acids. Only the CDR3 DNA is retained, 39 bases long and in frame from the first base. TCRbeta CDR3 regions were amplified from genomic DNA by means of the immunoSEQ Assay, a bias-controlled multiplex PCR. Turning to the authors' computational methods: Nucleated cell counts per sample were estimated from amplification of reference gene primers within the assay. To quantify the absolute abundance of each unique TCRbeta CDR3 rearrangement, sequence reads were collapsed and filtered. For each sample, productive Simpson clonality was calculated as the square root of Simpson's diversity index over productive rearrangements. TCRdb took this table from immuneACCESS and kept in-frame rearrangements with V and J called. Such tables lack part of the clones; where checked against another copy, unresolved V genes explain under half of the gap, and the rest is unexplained. That table supplies the V and J calls and clone size; D and trimming were determined from the DNA. The table for this sample lists around 53,000 clones; 77% of them were counted only once. 35% to 55% of the sample is held by the ten biggest clonotypes.

The collaborating institutions used their own protocols to collect whole blood in K2EDTA tubes. For TCRbeta analysis, collaborators shipped samples as frozen whole blood, isolated PBMCs, or DNA extracted from either of those sample types. This clonotype was sampled from a man in his sixties or seventies with active or convalescent COVID-19. The specimen sequenced was peripheral blood. The chain links TRBV19 with TRBJ1-6, with no confident D gene call. The CDR3 has the sequence CASSQQNNSPLHF. The DNA sequence is TGTGCCAGTAGTCAACAGAATAATTCACCCCTCCACTTT.